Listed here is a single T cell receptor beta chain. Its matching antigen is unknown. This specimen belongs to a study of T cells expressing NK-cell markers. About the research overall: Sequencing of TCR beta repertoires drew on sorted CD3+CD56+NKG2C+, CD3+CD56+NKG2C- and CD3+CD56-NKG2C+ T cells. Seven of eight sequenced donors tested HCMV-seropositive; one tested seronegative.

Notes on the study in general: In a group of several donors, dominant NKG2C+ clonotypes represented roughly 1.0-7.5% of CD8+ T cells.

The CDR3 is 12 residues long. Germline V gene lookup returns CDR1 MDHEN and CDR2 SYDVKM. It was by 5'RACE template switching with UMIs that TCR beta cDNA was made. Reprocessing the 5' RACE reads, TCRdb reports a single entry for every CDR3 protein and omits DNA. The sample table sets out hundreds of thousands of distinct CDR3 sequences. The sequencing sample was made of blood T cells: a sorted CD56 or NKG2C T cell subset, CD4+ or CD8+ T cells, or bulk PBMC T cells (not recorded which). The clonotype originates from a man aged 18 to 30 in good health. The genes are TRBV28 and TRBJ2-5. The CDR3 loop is CATTDIQETQYF.